This T cell receptor (beta chain) was obtained from a study of regulatory T cells in long-lasting Graves disease. The CDR3 contains 18 residues. The V gene's germline CDR1 is SGHVS and CDR2 FQNEAQ. V lost 4 bases to trimming and J lost 3 bases, with 25 bases between them. Time point meaning: newly diagnosed GD, antithyroid drugs for less than 3 months. The TCR library was made from RNA extracted from PBMCs. It was by American Thyroid Association guidelines that Graves' disease was diagnosed. Building of the TCR beta libraries involved iRepertoire HTBI primers and Arm-PCR of CDR3 regions. TCRdb called the multiplex PCR reads again in MiXCR, with one record for every CDR3 protein. The sample yields roughly 500,000 distinct CDR3 sequences, roughly 13% seen once. The table lists this clonotype with many counts. These data also featured in a second study, about T cells in Graves' hyperthyroidism and ophthalmopathy. In that study: First-round RT-PCR with HTBI primers amplified the TCR CDR3 region. The majority of expanded thyroid clonotypes above 0.001 also appeared in blood. A model of 13 V-J features distinguished ophthalmopathy from stable hyperthyroidism.

Sequences were derived from peripheral blood mononuclear cells (PBMCs), sampled at new diagnosis, from a patient treated with antithyroid drugs. This clonotype originated in a man aged 30 to 39 with Graves disease. V and J are TRBV7-8 and TRBJ2-7; possibly TRBD2 for D (6 bases). CDR3 region: CASSSRSLIGSPVYEQYF. DNA of the CDR3: TGTGCCAGCAGCTCCCGATCTCTCATCGGGAGTCCCGTCTACGAGCAGTACTTC.